A single TCR beta chain is shown here with its context. The data were taken from a study of blood T cell repertoires in COVID-19. V was cut by 2 bases and J by 5 bases, with 14 bases left in between. The CDR3 spans 15 residues. Germline CDR1 reads SGHRS; CDR2 reads YFSETQ. Sequencing used immunoSEQ multiplex PCR; TCRdb keeps in-frame clones, though not all of them. The sample lists about 55,000 clones; roughly four fifths were seen once. The clonotype originates from a human donor in a cohort sampled during active COVID-19. V gene TRBV5-1 combines with J gene TRBJ1-5; perhaps TRBD1 as D (5 bases). The material sequenced was peripheral blood. DNA for the CDR3: TGCGCCAGCAGCTTAACAGGAGAAAGAGATCAGCCCCAGCATTTT. Amino acid sequence: CASSLTGERDQPQHF.